A single sample gave rise to the 18 T cell receptor beta chains below, sequenced in a study of regulatory and conventional T cells in RAG deficiency. The sorted conventional CD4+ T cells were CD25-low and CD127-high, with genomic DNA sequenced. Produced via immunoSEQ multiplex PCR; TCRdb's table is partial and in-frame only. Of about 12,000 clones in the sample, 93% were seen once. Separately, the same data were catalogued under a study of regulatory T cells. That work states: Primers: 52 TRBV forward and 13 TRBJ reverse.

The sequenced sample consisted of CD4+ effector T cells sorted from blood. The origin of the receptors is a human donor in good health.

The chain uses TRBV5-8 and TRBJ2-3; D gene uncertain. Per germline, CDR1 SGHTS and CDR2 YDEGEE. The germline V and J ends were trimmed by 2 bases and 2 bases, with 9 bases remaining between them. The CDR3 contains 14 residues. CDR3: CASSFARSTDTQYF. The DNA for the CDR3 is TGTGCCAGCAGCTTCGCACGATCCACAGATACGCAGTATTTT.

The V call is TRBV29-1, the J call TRBJ1-1; maybe TRBD1 (5 bases). The CDR3 has 14 residues. Germline-derived CDR1 and CDR2 are SQVTM and ANQGSEA. The V end lost 3 bases, the J end lost 4 bases, and 15 bases lay between the germline ends. In DNA, the CDR3 is TGCAGCGTTGACATCCTCGGGGCGAGCACTGAAGCTTTCTTT. Its protein product is CSVDILGASTEAFF.

The chain has TRBV6-1 and TRBJ1-2, with D perhaps matching TRBD1 (6 bases). The V gene lost 7 bases and the J gene lost 4 bases, with 19 bases spanning the gap. Germline V CDR1 and CDR2: MNHNS, SASEGT. The CDR3 is 15 residues long. CDR3 coding DNA: TGTGCCAGCACTCCCGGTCAGGGGTGGGGCTATGGCTACACCTTC. Translated, it gives CASTPGQGWGYGYTF.

CDR3 bases: TGTGCCAGCACTCCAATAGGGACAGGTGACACTGAAGCTTTCTTT. Translated, it gives CASTPIGTGDTEAFF. The rearrangement joins TRBV6-5 to TRBJ1-1; 8 nucleotides align to TRBD1. Germline V gives CDR1 MNHEY, CDR2 SVGAGI. The CDR3 covers 15 residues. After removal of 7 bases from V and 3 bases from J, the junction contained 10 bases not matched to a gene.

The chain joins TRBV5-5 to TRBJ2-7; perhaps TRBD1 as D (5 bases). The CDR3 is made up of 14 amino acids. Germline values: CDR1 SGHKS, CDR2 YYEKEE (reference sequence). Trimming took off 5 bases at V and 1 base at J, with 13 bases between the two ends. The chain's CDR3 is CASRQGAGSYEQYF. CDR3 coding DNA: TGTGCCAGCAGGCAAGGGGCAGGGTCCTACGAGCAGTACTTC.

This chain joins TRBV2 and TRBJ2-7; tentative D call: TRBD2 (6 bases). Germline V gene lookup returns CDR1 SNHLY and CDR2 FYNNEI. The V end was cut by 7 bases, the J end by 7 bases, with 17 bases between. This CDR3 has 13 residues. This CDR3 reads CASTGLSLVEQYF. CDR3 coding DNA: TGTGCCAGCACGGGACTCTCTCTTGTTGAGCAGTACTTC.

This clone was picked up one time. The chain joins TRBV5-1 to TRBJ1-5; D call uncertain. With 0 bases removed from V and 2 bases from J, the gap between germline ends came to 6 bases. Germline V lookup: CDR1 SGHRS, CDR2 YFSETQ. CDR3 length equals 14 residues. DNA for the CDR3: TGCGCCAGCAGCTTGGAGGGAGGCAATCAGCCCCAGCATTTT. Its translation: CASSLEGGNQPQHF.

V and J are TRBV10-2 and TRBJ2-5; possibly TRBD1 or TRBD2 for D (6 bases each). The V gene's germline CDR1 is WSHSY and CDR2 SAAADI. There are 14 residues in the CDR3. V lost 4 bases and J 2 bases, leaving 11 bases between the germline ends. CDR3 coding DNA: TGCGCCAGCAGTGGTCAGGGGACTCAAGAGACCCAGTACTTC. Translation: CASSGQGTQETQYF.

The chain is built from TRBV7-8 and TRBJ1-1, with no clear D. Trimming took 1 base from V and 1 from J, leaving 7 bases between them. The CDR3 contains 14 residues. Germline assignment: CDR1 SGHVS and CDR2 FQNEAQ. DNA of the CDR3: TGTGCCAGCAGCTTAGTTTTGGAGAACACTGAAGCTTTCTTT. Translated, it gives CASSLVLENTEAFF.

The rearrangement uses TRBV7-9 and TRBJ2-3; D assignment may be TRBD1 or TRBD2 (6 bases each). Deletions cut 6 bases from V and 1 base from J, with 17 bases between. Looked up from germline, CDR1 is SEHNR and CDR2 is FQNEAQ (reference sequence). CDR3 size: 16 residues. CDR3 residues: CASSALGGSGTDTQYF. In nucleotides, the CDR3 is TGTGCCAGCAGTGCTTTGGGGGGCTCGGGCACAGATACGCAGTATTTT.

The gene calls are TRBV4-1 and TRBJ2-3, with D perhaps matching TRBD2 (6 bases). Germline V lookup: CDR1 MGHRA, CDR2 YSYEKL. CDR3 length equals 15 residues. V lost 4 bases and J 3 bases, leaving 14 bases between the germline ends. CDR3 residues: CASSPFGRGTDTQYF. Written as DNA, the CDR3 is TGCGCCAGCAGCCCATTCGGGAGAGGGACAGATACGCAGTATTTT.

The chain is built from TRBV10-2 and TRBJ2-7; the D is unclear. This CDR3 has 14 residues. CDR1 is WSHSY, CDR2 SAAADI, per germline. V lost 7 bases and J lost 4, with 17 bases in between. The CDR3 DNA sequence: TGCGCCAGCAAGGATAACCCTTCCTCTTACGAGCAGTACTTC. It translates to CASKDNPSSYEQYF.

This clone was counted a few times. The gene calls are TRBV10-1 and TRBJ1-2; D gene ambiguous. CDR3 length: 13 residues. Trimming took off 2 bases at V and 4 bases at J, with 8 bases between the two ends. Germline CDR1 and CDR2: WNHNN and SYGVQD (reference sequence). CDR3 DNA sequence: TGCGCCAGCAGTGAGGACGGACCCTATGGCTACACCTTC. This sequence encodes CASSEDGPYGYTF.

The J gene is TRBJ1-4, the V gene TRBV2; 8 bases match TRBD1. V was clipped by 5 bases and J by 0 bases; unmatched bases: 5. The CDR3 consists of 16 residues. Per germline, CDR1 SNHLY and CDR2 FYNNEI. This CDR3 is CASSSRTGPTNEKLFF. In nucleotides, the CDR3 is TGTGCCAGCAGTTCCAGGACAGGGCCAACTAATGAAAAACTGTTTTTT. Together with reference TRBV2 and TRBJ1-4, the CDR3 gives the full variable domain: EPEVTQTPSHQVTQMGQEVILRCVPISNHLYFYWYRQILGQKVEFLVSFYNNEISEKSEIFDDQFSVERPDGSNFTLKIRSTKLEDSAMYFCASSSRTGPTNEKLFFGSGTQLSVL.

This chain links TRBV29-1 with TRBJ2-5, with D uncertain. The CDR3 is made up of 13 amino acids. Trimming pared 4 bases from V and 4 bases from J, leaving 13 bases between. Germline V lookup: CDR1 SQVTM, CDR2 ANQGSEA. The CDR3 loop reads CSVVLLNRETQYF. The CDR3 DNA follows: TGCAGCGTTGTTCTCTTGAACAGAGAGACCCAGTACTTC.

V gene TRBV5-1 combines with J gene TRBJ2-1, with D possibly TRBD2 on 5 matching bases. The CDR3 covers 15 residues. V dropped 0 bases and J dropped 0 bases, with 7 bases sitting between them. CDR1 is SGHRS and CDR2 is YFSETQ in the germline V gene. The DNA for the CDR3 is TGCGCCAGCAGCTTGGGGGAGAGCTCCTACAATGAGCAGTTCTTC. It specifies CASSLGESSYNEQFF.

CDR3 protein: CASSPAGAGWTYEQYF. Written as DNA, the CDR3 is TGCGCCAGCAGCCCGGCCGGGGCAGGGTGGACCTACGAGCAGTACTTC. This rearrangement joins TRBV5-1 to TRBJ2-7; tentatively, D is TRBD1 or TRBD2 (5 bases each). The germline CDR1 and CDR2 sequences are SGHRS and YFSETQ. The CDR3 is 16 residues long. Trimming stripped 4 bases from V and 2 bases from J, with 19 bases between.

The chain uses TRBV10-3 and TRBJ2-1, with 7 bases that match TRBD2. This CDR3 spans 14 amino acids. Trimming took 2 bases from V and 3 from J; bases not matched to a gene: 1. Germline V gene sequence: CDR1 ENHRY, CDR2 SYGVKD. The CDR3: CAISERGDYNEQFF. CDR3 coding DNA: TGTGCCATCAGTGAGCGGGGGGACTACAATGAGCAGTTCTTC.